The clone carrying this TCR beta chain was counted at least ten times. Its cognate antigen is unknown. The time point was: newly diagnosed GD, antithyroid drugs for less than 3 months. Extracted PBMC RNA gave rise to the TCR library. Construction of the TCR beta libraries employed iRepertoire HTBI primers in conjunction with Arm-PCR of CDR3 regions. TCRdb reprocessed the multiplex PCR reads via MiXCR and lists one record per CDR3 protein. The sample includes 350,000 to 500,000 distinct CDR3 sequences, around 15% of them seen just once. These data are taken from a study of regulatory T cells in long-lasting Graves disease. General study findings and limits: Gene preferences differed: TRBV28, TRBJ1-2, TRBJ2-5 in persistent cases. TCR diversity was lower in persistent Graves' patients than in newly diagnosed ones.

V was pared by 5 bases and J by 2 bases, with 15 bases between. The CDR3 is 15 residues long. Germline V gene sequence: CDR1 MNHEY, CDR2 SMNVEV (reference sequence). These data also featured in a second study, about T cells in Graves' hyperthyroidism and ophthalmopathy. That paper adds: Those patients with uncontrolled infection, other autoimmune disease, pregnancy or lactation were excluded. Blood also carried most thyroid clonotypes expanded above 0.001.

The source of this sequence is a woman between 50 and 59 years old with Graves disease. The sequencing used peripheral blood mononuclear cells (PBMCs), collected at new diagnosis, from a patient treated with antithyroid drugs. V usage is TRBV27 and J usage is TRBJ1-2, with a tentative D call TRBD1 (5 bases). DNA for the CDR3: TGTGCCAGCAGTGTGAAACAGGATCCCAACTATGGCTACACCTTC. This codes for CASSVKQDPNYGYTF.